This entry is about one T cell receptor beta chain. The antigen remains unidentified. The CDR3 covers 21 residues. CDR1 is SNHLY and CDR2 is FYNNEI in the germline V gene. The ends lost 3 bases at V and 0 bases at J; junction bases unmatched: 17. Assay used: immunoSEQ multiplex PCR; TCRdb lists only in-frame clones, some missing. The profile shows over 35,000 clones, just under 95% of them singletons. This record comes from a study of cytomegalovirus exposure and HLA in healthy donors. Points from the study as a whole: A few of the chains that were CMV-associated were confirmed in vitro to be specific for CMV antigens.

This sequence originates from a man younger than 30 in good health and CMV-seronegative. Material: PBMCs. The rearrangement uses TRBV2 and TRBJ2-2; 9 bases are a match to TRBD2. CDR3 sequence reads: CASSERGRGGLAGTNTGELFF. CDR3 DNA: TGTGCCAGCAGTGAGAGGGGGCGGGGCGGGCTAGCGGGAACGAACACCGGGGAGCTGTTTTTT.